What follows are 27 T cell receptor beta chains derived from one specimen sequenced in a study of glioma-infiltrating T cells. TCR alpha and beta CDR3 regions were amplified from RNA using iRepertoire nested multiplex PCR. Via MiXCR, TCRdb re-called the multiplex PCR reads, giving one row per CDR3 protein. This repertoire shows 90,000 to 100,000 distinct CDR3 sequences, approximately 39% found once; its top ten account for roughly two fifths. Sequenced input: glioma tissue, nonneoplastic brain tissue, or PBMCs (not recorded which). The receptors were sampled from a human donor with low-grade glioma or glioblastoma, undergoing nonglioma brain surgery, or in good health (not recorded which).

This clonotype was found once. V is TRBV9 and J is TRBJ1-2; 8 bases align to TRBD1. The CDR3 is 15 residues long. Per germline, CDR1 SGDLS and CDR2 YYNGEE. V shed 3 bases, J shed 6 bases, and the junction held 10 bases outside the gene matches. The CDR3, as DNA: TGTGCCAGCAGCGGGGGGACAGGCCTAAGGAATGGCTACACCTTC. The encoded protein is CASSGGTGLRNGYTF.

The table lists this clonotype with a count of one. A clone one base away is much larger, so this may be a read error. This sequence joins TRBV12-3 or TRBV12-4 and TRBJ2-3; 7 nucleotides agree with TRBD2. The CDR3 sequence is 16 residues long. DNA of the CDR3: TGTGCCAGCACCCCCGGAGGACTAGTCAGCAGAGATACGCAGTATTTT. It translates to CASTPGGLVSRDTQYF.

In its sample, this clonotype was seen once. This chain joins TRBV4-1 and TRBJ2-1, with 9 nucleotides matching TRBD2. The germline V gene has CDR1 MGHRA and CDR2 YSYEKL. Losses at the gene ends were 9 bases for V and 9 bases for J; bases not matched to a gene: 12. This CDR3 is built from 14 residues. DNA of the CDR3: TGCGCCAGAAGCTTAGGGCTAGCGGGGCTTGAGCAGTTCTTC. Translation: CARSLGLAGLEQFF.

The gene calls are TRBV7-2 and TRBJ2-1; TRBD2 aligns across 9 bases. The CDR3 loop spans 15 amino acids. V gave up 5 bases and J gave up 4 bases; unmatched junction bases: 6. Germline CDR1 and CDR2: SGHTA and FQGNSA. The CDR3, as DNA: TGTGCCAGCAGCCCCCCCCTAGCGGGATACAATGAGCAGTTCTTC. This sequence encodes CASSPPLAGYNEQFF.

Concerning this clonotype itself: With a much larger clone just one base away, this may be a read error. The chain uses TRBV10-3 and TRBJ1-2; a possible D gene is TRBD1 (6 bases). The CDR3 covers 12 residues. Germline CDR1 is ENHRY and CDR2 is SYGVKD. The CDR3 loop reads CATGASNYGHTF. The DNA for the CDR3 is TGTGCCACGGGGGCCTCTAACTATGGCCACACCTTC.

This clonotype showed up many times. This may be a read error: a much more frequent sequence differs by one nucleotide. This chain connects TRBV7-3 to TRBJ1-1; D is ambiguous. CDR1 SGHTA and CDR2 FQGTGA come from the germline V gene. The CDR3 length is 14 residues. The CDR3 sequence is CASSLEGSNTEVFF. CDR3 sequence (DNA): TGTGCCAGCAGCTTAGAGGGATCGAACACTGAAGTTTTCTTT.

CDR3 nucleotides: TGTGCCAGCTCACCAGGAAAGACCTACGAGCAGTACTTC. Translation gives CASSPGKTYEQYF. The chain has TRBV18 and TRBJ2-7; D unclear. Looked up from germline, CDR1 is KGHSH and CDR2 is LQKENI. With 2 bases removed from V and 2 bases from J, the gap between germline ends came to 7 bases. This CDR3 spans 13 amino acids.

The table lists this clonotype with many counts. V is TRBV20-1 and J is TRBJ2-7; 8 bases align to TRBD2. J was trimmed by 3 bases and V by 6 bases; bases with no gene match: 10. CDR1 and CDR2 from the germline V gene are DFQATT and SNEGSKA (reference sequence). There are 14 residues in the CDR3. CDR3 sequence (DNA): TGCAGTGCCCTCAGGGCGGCGGGAGGCTACGAGCAGTACTTC. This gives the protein CSALRAAGGYEQYF.

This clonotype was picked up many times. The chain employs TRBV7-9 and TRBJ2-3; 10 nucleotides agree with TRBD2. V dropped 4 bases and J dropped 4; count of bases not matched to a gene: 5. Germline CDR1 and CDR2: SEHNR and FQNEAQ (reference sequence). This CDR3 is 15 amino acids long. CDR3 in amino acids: CASSSPGTSADTQYF. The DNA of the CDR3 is TGTGCCAGCAGCTCCCCCGGGACTAGCGCAGATACGCAGTATTTT.

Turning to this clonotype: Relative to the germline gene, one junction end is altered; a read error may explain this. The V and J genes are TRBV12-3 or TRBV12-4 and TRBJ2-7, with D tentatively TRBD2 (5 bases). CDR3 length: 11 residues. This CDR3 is CASSSAGERYF. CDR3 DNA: TGTGCCAGCAGTTCCGCTGGGGAGCGGTACTTC.

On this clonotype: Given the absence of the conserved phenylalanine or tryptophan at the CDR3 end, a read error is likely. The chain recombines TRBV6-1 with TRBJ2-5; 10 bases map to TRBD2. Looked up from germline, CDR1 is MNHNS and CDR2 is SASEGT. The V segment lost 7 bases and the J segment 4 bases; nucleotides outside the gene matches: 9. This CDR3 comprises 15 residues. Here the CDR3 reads CASISERGGRETQYL. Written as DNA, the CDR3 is TGTGCCAGCATAAGCGAGCGGGGGGGCCGAGAGACCCAGTACCTC.

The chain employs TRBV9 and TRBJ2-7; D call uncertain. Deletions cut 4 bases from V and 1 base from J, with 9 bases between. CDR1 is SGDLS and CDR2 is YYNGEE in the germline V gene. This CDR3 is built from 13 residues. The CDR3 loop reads CASSRPYSYEQYF. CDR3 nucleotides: TGTGCCAGCAGCCGGCCCTATTCCTACGAGCAGTACTTC.

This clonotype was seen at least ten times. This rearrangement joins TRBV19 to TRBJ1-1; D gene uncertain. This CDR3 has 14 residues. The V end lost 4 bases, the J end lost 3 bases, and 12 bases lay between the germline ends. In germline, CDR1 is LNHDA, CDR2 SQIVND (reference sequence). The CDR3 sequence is CASSKTHRYTEAFF. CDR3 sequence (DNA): TGTGCCAGTAGTAAGACACATCGGTACACTGAAGCTTTCTTT.

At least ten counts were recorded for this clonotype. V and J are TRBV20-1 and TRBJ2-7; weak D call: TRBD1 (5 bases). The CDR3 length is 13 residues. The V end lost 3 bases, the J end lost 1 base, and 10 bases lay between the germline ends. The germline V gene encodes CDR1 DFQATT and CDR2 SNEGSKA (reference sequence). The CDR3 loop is CSASTGPSYEQYF. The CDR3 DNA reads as TGCAGTGCTAGTACAGGACCTTCCTACGAGCAGTACTTC.

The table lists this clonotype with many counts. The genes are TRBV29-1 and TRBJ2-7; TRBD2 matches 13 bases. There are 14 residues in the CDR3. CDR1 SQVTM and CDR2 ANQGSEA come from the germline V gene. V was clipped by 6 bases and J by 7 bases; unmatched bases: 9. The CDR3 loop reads CSVTTSGGIFEQYF. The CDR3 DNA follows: TGCAGCGTAACGACTAGCGGGGGGATTTTTGAGCAGTACTTC.

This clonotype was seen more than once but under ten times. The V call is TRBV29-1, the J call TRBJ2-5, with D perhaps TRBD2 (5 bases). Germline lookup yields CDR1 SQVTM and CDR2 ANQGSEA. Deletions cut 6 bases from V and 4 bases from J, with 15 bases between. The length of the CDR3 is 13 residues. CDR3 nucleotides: TGCAGCGTCCGGCCCTACGGGATAGAGACCCAGTACTTC. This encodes CSVRPYGIETQYF. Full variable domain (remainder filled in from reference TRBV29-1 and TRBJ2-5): SAVISQKPSRDICQRGTSLTIQCQVDSQVTMMFWYRQQPGQSLTLIATANQGSEATYESGFVIDKFPISRPNLTFSTLTVSNMSPEDSSIYLCSVRPYGIETQYFGPGTRLLVL.

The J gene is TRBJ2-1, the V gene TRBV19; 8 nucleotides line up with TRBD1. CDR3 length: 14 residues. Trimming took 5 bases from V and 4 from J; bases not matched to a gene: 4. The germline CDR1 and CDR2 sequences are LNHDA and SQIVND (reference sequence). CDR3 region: CASSPWTGYNEQFF. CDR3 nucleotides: TGTGCCAGTAGTCCCTGGACAGGGTACAATGAGCAGTTCTTC.

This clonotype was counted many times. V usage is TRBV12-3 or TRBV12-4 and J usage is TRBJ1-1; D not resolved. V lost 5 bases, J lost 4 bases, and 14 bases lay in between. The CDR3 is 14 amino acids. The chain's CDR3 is CASSPPPRGTEAFF. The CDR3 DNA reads TGTGCCAGCAGTCCTCCTCCCCGAGGCACTGAAGCTTTCTTT.

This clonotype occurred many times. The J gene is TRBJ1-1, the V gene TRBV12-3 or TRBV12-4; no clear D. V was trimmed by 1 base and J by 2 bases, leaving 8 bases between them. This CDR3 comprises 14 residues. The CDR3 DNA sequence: TGTGCCAGCAGTTTAGGGGTGAGAAACACTGAAGCTTTCTTT. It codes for CASSLGVRNTEAFF.

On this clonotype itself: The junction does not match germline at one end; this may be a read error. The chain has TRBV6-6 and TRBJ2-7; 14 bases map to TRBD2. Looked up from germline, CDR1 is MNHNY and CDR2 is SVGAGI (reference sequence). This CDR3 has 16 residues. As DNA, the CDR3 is TGTGCCAGAAGTTACACGGGACTAGCGGGAGTTGTTGAGCAGTACTTC. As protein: CARSYTGLAGVVEQYF.

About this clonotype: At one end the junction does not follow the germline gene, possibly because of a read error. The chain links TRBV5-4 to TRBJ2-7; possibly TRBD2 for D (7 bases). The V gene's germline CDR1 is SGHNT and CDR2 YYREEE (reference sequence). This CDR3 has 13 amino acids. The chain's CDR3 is CASSYREGGEQYF. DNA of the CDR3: TGCGCCAGCAGTTACAGGGAGGGCGGCGAGCAGTACTTC.

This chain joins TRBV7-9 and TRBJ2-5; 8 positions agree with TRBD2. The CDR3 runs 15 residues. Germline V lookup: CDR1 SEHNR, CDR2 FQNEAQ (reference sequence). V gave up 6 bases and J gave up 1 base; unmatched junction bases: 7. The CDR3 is CASRRWTSIQETQYF. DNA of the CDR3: TGTGCCAGCAGACGTTGGACTAGCATCCAAGAGACCCAGTACTTC.

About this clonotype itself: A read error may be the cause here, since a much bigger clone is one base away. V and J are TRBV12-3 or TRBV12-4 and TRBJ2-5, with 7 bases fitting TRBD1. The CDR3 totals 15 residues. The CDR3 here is CASSFGDRDQATQYF. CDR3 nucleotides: TGTGCCAGCAGTTTCGGCGACAGGGACCAAGCGACCCAGTACTTC.

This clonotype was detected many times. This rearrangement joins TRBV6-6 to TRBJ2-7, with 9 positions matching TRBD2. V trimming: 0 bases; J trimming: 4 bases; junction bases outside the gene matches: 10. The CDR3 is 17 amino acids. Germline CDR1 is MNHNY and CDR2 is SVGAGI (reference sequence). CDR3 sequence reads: CASSYSGGGGTFYEQYF. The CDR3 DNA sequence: TGTGCCAGCAGTTACTCTGGCGGGGGGGGGACCTTTTACGAGCAGTACTTC.

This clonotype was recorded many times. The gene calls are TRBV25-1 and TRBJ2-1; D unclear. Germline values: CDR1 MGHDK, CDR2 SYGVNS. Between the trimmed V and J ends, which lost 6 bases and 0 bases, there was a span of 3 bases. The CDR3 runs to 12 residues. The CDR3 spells CASRGSYNEQFF. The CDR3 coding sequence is TGTGCCAGCAGGGGCTCCTACAATGAGCAGTTCTTC.

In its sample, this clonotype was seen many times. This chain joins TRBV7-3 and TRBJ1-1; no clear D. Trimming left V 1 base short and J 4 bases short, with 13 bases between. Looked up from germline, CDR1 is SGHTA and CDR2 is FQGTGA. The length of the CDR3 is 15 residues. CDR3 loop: CASSLMRGEATEAFF. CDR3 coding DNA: TGTGCCAGCAGCTTAATGCGGGGAGAGGCCACTGAAGCTTTCTTT.

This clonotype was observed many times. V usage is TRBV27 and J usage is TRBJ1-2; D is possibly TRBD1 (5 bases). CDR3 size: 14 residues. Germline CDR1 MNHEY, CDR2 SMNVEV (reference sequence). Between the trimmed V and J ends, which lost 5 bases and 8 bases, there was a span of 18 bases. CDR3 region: CASSAWATEDGYTF. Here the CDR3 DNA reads TGTGCCAGCAGTGCCTGGGCGACAGAGGACGGCTACACCTTC.